This T cell receptor (beta chain) originates from a study of cytomegalovirus exposure and HLA in healthy donors. This clone was picked up a small number of times. Its antigen remains unknown. Overall study results and limits: Some TCR beta chains (164 of them) were listed as cytomegalovirus-associated.

The PCR contained 60 Vbeta and 13 Jbeta primers. Generated by immunoSEQ multiplex PCR, the TCRdb table keeps only in-frame clones and is missing some. This sample has 150,000 to 200,000 clones, with more than 75% found just once. V gave up 0 bases and J gave up 1 base, with 13 bases separating them. The CDR3 extends over 17 amino acids. The germline CDR1 and CDR2 sequences are MGHRA and YSYEKL. This clonotype was obtained from a woman aged 18-29 years in good health and CMV-seronegative. This sequence joins TRBV4-1 and TRBJ1-5, with D tentatively TRBD1 (6 bases). The sample was PBMCs. As DNA, the CDR3 is TGCGCCAGCAGCCAAGATTGGGGGAGGGGGAGCAATCAGCCCCAGCATTTT. Translated, it gives CASSQDWGRGSNQPQHF.